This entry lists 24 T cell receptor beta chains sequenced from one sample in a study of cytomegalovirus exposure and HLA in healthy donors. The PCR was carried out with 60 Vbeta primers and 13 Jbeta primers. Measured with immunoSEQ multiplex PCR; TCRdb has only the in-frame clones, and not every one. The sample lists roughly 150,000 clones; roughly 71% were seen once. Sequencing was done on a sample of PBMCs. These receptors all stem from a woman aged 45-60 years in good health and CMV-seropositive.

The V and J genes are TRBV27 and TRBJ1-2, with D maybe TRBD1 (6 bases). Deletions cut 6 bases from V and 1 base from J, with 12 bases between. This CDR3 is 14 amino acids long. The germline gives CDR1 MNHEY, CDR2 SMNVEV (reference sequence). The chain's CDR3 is CASRNSDSNYGYTF. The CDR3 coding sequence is TGTGCCAGCAGAAACTCGGACAGTAACTATGGCTACACCTTC.

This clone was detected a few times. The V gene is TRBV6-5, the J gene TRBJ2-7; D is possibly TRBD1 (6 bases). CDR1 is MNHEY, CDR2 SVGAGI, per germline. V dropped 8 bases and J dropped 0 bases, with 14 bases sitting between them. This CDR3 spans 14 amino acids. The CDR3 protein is CASRAPGHSYEQYF. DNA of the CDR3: TGTGCCAGCCGGGCCCCGGGACACTCCTACGAGCAGTACTTC.

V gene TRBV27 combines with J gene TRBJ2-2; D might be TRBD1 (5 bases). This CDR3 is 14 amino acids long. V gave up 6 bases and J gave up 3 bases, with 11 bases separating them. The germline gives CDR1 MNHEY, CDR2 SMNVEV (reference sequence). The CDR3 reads CASRVAGYTGELFF. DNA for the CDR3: TGTGCCAGCAGAGTCGCAGGGTACACCGGGGAGCTGTTTTTT.

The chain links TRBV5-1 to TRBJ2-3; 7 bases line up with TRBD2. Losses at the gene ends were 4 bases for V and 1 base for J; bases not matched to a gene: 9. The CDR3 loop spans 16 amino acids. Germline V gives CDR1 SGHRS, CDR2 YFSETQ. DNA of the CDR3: TGCGCCAGCAGCCCTGCGGGTCGGGGGGGCACAGATACGCAGTATTTT. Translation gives CASSPAGRGGTDTQYF.

DNA of the CDR3: TGCGCCAGCAGCCCGGGACAGGGGGCATACACAGATACGCAGTATTTT. Encoded protein: CASSPGQGAYTDTQYF. The chain uses TRBV5-1 and TRBJ2-3; 12 nucleotides match TRBD1. Germline lookup yields CDR1 SGHRS and CDR2 YFSETQ. This CDR3 contains 16 residues. The ends lost 4 bases at V and 2 bases at J; junction bases unmatched: 5.

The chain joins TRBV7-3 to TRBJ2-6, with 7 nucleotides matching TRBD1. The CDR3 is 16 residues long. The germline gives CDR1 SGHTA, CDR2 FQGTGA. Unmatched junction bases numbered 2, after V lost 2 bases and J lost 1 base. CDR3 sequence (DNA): TGTGCCAGCAGCTTATACAGGGGATCTGGGGCCAACGTCCTGACTTTC. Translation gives CASSLYRGSGANVLTF.

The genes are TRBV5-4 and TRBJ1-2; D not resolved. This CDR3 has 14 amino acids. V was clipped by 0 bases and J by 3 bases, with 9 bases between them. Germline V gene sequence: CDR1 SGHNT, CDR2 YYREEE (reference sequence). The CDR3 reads CASSLVGGYYGYTF. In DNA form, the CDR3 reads TGTGCCAGCAGCTTGGTCGGAGGTTACTATGGCTACACCTTC.

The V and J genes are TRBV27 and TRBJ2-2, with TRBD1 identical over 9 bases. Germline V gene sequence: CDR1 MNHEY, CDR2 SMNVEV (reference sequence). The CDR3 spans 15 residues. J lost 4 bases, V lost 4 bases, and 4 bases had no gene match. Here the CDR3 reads CASSWTGVGTGELFF. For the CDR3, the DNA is TGTGCCAGCAGTTGGACAGGGGTCGGCACCGGGGAGCTGTTTTTT.

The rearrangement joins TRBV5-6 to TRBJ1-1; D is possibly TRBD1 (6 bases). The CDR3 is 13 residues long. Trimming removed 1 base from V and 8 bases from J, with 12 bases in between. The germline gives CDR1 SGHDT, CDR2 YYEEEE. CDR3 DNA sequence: TGTGCCAGCAGCTTGCCTAAGGACAGCGAAGCTTTCTTT. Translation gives CASSLPKDSEAFF.

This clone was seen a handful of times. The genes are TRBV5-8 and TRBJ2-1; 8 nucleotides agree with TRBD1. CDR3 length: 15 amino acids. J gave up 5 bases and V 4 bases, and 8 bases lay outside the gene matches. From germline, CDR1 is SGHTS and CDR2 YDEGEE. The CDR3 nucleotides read TGTGCCAGCAGCCCACGGACAGGGATAAACAATGAGCAGTTCTTC. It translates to CASSPRTGINNEQFF.

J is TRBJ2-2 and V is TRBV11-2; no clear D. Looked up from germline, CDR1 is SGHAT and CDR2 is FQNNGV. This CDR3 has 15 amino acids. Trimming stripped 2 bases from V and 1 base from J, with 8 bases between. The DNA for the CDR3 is TGTGCCAGCAGCTTATTGGGCCGGAACACCGGGGAGCTGTTTTTT. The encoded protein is CASSLLGRNTGELFF.

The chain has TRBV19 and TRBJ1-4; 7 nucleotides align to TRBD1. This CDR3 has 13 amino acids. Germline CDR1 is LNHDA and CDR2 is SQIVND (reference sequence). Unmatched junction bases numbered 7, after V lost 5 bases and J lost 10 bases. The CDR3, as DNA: TGTGCCAGTAGTGGGCCCCAGGGGGGAAAACTGTTTTTT. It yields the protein CASSGPQGGKLFF.

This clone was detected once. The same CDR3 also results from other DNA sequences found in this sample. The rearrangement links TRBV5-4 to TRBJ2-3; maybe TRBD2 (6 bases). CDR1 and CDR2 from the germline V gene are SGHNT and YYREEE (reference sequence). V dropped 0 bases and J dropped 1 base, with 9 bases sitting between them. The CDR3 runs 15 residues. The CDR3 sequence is CASSLDGGGTDTQYF. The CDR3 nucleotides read TGTGCCAGCAGCTTGGATGGCGGGGGCACAGATACGCAGTATTTT.

The CDR3 DNA follows: TGTGCCACCAGCAGAAGACAGGGGAAAGGGGTTAGGAACACTGAAGCTTTCTTT. It yields the protein CATSRRQGKGVRNTEAFF. The chain recombines TRBV15 with TRBJ1-1; TRBD1 matches 8 bases. CDR1 and CDR2 (germline): LNHNV, YYDKDF (reference sequence). The CDR3 sequence is 18 residues long. V gave up 2 bases and J gave up 1 base; unmatched junction bases: 12.

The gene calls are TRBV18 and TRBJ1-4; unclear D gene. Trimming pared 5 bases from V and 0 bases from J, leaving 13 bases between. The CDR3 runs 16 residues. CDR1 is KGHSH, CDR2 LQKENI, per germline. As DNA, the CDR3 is TGTGCCAGCTCATCCAGCGTTCCCACAACTAATGAAAAACTGTTTTTT. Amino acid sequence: CASSSSVPTTNEKLFF.

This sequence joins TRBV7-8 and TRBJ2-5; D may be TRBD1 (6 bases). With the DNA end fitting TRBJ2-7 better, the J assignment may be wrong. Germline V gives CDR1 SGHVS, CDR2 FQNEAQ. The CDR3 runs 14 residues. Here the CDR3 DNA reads TGTGCCAGCAGCTTTTATAACAGGGAAAACGAGCAGTACTTC. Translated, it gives CASSFYNRENEQYF.

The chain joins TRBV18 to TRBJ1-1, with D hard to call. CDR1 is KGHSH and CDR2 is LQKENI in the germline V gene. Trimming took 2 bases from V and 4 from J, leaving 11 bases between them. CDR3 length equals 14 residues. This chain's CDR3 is CASSPSGSSTEAFF. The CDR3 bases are TGTGCCAGCTCACCAAGCGGTAGTAGCACTGAAGCTTTCTTT.

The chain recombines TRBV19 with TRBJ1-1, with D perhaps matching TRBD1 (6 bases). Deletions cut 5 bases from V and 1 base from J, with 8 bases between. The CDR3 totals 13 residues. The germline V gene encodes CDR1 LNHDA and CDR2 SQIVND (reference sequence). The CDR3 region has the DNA TGTGCCAGTAGTGAGACAGGGAACACTGAAGCTTTCTTT. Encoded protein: CASSETGNTEAFF.

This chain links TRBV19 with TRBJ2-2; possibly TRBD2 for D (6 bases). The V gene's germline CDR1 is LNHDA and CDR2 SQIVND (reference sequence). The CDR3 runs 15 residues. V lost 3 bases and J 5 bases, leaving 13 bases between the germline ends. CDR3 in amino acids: CASSISRGGTGELFF. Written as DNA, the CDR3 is TGTGCCAGTAGTATCTCGCGGGGAGGTACCGGGGAGCTGTTTTTT.

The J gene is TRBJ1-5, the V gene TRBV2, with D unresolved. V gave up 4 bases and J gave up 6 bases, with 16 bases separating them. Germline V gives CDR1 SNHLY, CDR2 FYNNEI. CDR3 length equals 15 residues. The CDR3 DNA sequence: TGTGCCAGCAGTGGTTCGAGGGCAGGTGGTCAGCCCCAGCATTTT. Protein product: CASSGSRAGGQPQHF.

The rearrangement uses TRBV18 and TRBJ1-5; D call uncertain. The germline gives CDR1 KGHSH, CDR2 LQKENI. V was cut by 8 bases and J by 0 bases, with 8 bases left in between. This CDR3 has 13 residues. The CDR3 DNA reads TGTGCCAGCCACAGTGATAGCAATCAGCCCCAGCATTTT. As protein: CASHSDSNQPQHF.

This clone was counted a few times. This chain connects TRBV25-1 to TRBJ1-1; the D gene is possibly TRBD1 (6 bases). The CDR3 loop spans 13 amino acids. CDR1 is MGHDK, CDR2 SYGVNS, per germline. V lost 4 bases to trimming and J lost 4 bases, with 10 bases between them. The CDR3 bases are TGTGCCAGCAGTGGTCAGGGGACCACTGAAGCTTTCTTT. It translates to CASSGQGTTEAFF.

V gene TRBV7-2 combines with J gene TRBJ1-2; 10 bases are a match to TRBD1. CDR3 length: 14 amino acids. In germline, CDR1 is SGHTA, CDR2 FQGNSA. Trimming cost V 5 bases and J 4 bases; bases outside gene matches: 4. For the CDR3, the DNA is TGTGCCAGCAGCAGACAGGGGGCAGTCTATGGCTACACCTTC. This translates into CASSRQGAVYGYTF.

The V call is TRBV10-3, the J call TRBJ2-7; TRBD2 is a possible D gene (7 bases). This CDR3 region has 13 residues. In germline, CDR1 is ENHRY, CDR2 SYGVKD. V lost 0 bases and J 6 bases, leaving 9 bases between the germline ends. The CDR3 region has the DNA TGTGCCATCAGTGAGTCGGGGGGGCTCGAGCAGTACTTC. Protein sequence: CAISESGGLEQYF.